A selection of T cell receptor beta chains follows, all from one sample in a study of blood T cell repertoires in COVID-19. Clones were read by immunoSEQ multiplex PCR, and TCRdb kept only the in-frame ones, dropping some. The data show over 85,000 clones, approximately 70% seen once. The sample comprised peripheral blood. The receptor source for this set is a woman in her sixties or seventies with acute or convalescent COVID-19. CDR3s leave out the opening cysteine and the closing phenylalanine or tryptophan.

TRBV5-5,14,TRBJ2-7,ASSRQPSGGKYEQY
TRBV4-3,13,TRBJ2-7,ASSQITGGPYEQY
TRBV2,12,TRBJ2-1,ASTATGAYNEQF
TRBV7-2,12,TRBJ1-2,ASTQGQGGYGYT
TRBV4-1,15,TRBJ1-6,ASSPGQGMRDNSPLH
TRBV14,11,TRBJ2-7,ASSQDPTYEQY
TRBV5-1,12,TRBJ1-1,ASRSGQGNTEAF
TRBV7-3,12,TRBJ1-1,ASSLTVNEPEAF
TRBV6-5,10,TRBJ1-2,ASISPGQLYT
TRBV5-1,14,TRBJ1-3,ASSRGTGASGNTIY
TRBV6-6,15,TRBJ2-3,ASSRTSGGSPSDTQY
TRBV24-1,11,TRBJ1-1,ATRSRGSTEAF
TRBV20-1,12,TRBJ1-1,SASQGGGNTEAF
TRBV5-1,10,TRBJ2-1,ASSRENSEQF
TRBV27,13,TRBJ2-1,ASSLYSGAYNEQF
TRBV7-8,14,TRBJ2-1,ASIPFGGEIYNEQF
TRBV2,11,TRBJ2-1,ASMAGGRNEQF
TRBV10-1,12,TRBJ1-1,ASTGGVMNTEAF
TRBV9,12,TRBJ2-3,ASSVSGGADTQY
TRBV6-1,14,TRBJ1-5,ASSEATGGVNQPQH
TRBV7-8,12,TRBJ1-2,ASSRDSSGYGYT
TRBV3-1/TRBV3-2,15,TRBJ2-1,ASSQDGLRGFWNEQF